The 31 T cell receptor beta chains listed next were all sequenced from one sample in a study of cytomegalovirus exposure and HLA in healthy donors. Use of 60 Vbeta and 13 Jbeta primers characterized the PCR. The repertoire was sequenced with immunoSEQ multiplex PCR; TCRdb's copy has only in-frame clones and lacks some. In the table there are approximately 110,000 clones, around 79% of which are singletons. What was sequenced was PBMCs. These receptors were taken from a woman in her thirties or forties in good health and CMV-seronegative.

The V and J genes are TRBV10-3 and TRBJ2-3; 7 bases agree with TRBD2. Germline V lookup: CDR1 ENHRY, CDR2 SYGVKD. The length of the CDR3 is 13 residues. The junction had 2 bases not matched to a gene; V was cut back by 7 bases and J by 1 base. CDR3 nucleotides: TGTGCCATCAACAGCGGGGGCACAGATACGCAGTATTTT. Its translation is CAINSGGTDTQYF.

This chain links TRBV18 with TRBJ2-1, with 8 bases fitting TRBD2. CDR3 length: 16 amino acids. CDR1 and CDR2 (germline): KGHSH, LQKENI. The ends lost 0 bases at V and 3 bases at J; junction bases unmatched: 4. CDR3 in DNA: TGTGCCAGCTCACCACCGGCGGGAGGTAGCTACAATGAGCAGTTCTTC. Amino acids: CASSPPAGGSYNEQFF.

The gene calls are TRBV7-7 and TRBJ2-1; 8 nucleotides align to TRBD2. Trimming cost V 4 bases and J 2 bases; bases outside gene matches: 4. Germline V CDR1 and CDR2: SSHAT, FNYEAQ (reference sequence). The CDR3 consists of 15 residues. The CDR3 sequence is CASSSVAGPYNEQFF. DNA for the CDR3: TGTGCCAGCAGCTCGGTAGCGGGGCCCTACAATGAGCAGTTCTTC.

The chain combines TRBV5-1 with TRBJ1-1, with D possibly matching TRBD1 (6 bases). The V gene's germline CDR1 is SGHRS and CDR2 YFSETQ. CDR3 size: 15 residues. V dropped 0 bases and J dropped 6 bases, with 15 bases sitting between them. The CDR3 here is CASSLAVGGGAEAFF. The CDR3 region has the DNA TGCGCCAGCAGCTTGGCCGTGGGAGGGGGAGCTGAAGCTTTCTTT.

There are a few counts of this clone. The chain links TRBV13 to TRBJ2-7; D is unresolved. Germline V lookup: CDR1 PRHDT, CDR2 FYEKMQ (reference sequence). CDR3 size: 12 residues. V was shortened by 2 bases and J by 7 bases, with 9 bases between the two germline ends. Written as DNA, the CDR3 is TGTGCCAGCAGCTTATTGGAGTCGGAGCAGTACTTC. Amino acid sequence: CASSLLESEQYF.

The V gene is TRBV9, the J gene TRBJ1-4, with D perhaps TRBD1 (5 bases). This CDR3 spans 13 amino acids. Per the germline V gene, CDR1 is SGDLS and CDR2 is YYNGEE. The germline V and J ends were trimmed by 7 bases and 5 bases, with 12 bases remaining between them. CDR3 DNA: TGTGCCAGCGCGGGGGGACGAAATGAAAAACTGTTTTTT. This sequence encodes CASAGGRNEKLFF.

The rearrangement joins TRBV18 to TRBJ2-5, with 14 bases fitting TRBD2. After removal of 6 bases from V and 4 bases from J, the junction contained 10 bases not matched to a gene. The CDR3 contains 17 residues. Germline V gives CDR1 KGHSH, CDR2 LQKENI. The DNA for the CDR3 is TGTGCCAGCTCCCAGACTAGCGGGAGGGCCGGCGGAGAGACCCAGTACTTC. As protein: CASSQTSGRAGGETQYF.

The CDR3: CASSRTVTNEKLFF. The CDR3 region has the DNA TGTGCCAGCAGCCGGACAGTAACTAATGAAAAACTGTTTTTT. The V gene is TRBV11-2, the J gene TRBJ1-4, with D perhaps matching TRBD1 (6 bases). Trimming left V 5 bases short and J 1 base short, with 8 bases between. This CDR3 has 14 residues. Germline loops: CDR1 SGHAT, CDR2 FQNNGV. Variable domain in full (rest from reference TRBV11-2 and TRBJ1-4): EAGVAQSPRYKIIEKRQSVAFWCNPISGHATLYWYQQILGQGPKLLIQFQNNGVVDDSQLPKDRFSAERLKGVDSTLKIQPAKLEDSAVYLCASSRTVTNEKLFFGSGTQLSVL.

The chain combines TRBV7-9 with TRBJ2-7, with 7 nucleotides matching TRBD1. Trimming took 8 bases from V and 3 from J; bases not matched to a gene: 7. CDR3 length equals 13 residues. In germline, CDR1 is SEHNR, CDR2 FQNEAQ (reference sequence). The chain's CDR3 is CASVRDRNYEQYF. The CDR3 coding sequence is TGTGCCAGCGTCAGGGACAGAAACTACGAGCAGTACTTC.

This clone was detected only a few times. The V gene is TRBV18, the J gene TRBJ2-7; D unresolved. This CDR3 contains 14 residues. V was shortened by 1 base and J by 3 bases, with 10 bases between the two germline ends. Germline CDR1 is KGHSH and CDR2 is LQKENI. In DNA form, the CDR3 reads TGTGCCAGCTCACCACTTGGAACAGACTACGAGCAGTACTTC. It encodes CASSPLGTDYEQYF.

The chain couples TRBV30 to TRBJ2-3; TRBD1 agrees at 10 bases. The CDR3 extends over 17 amino acids. With 6 bases clipped from V and 5 bases from J, the junction kept 17 bases outside the gene matches. Germline CDR1 GTSNPN, CDR2 SVGIG (reference sequence). In nucleotides, the CDR3 is TGTGCCTGCGGGACAGGGGAGAGGCAAGGGAGGCAAGATACGCAGTATTTT. Its protein is CACGTGERQGRQDTQYF.

The chain carries TRBV5-4 and TRBJ2-5; 12 positions match TRBD2. Germline values: CDR1 SGHNT, CDR2 YYREEE (reference sequence). J gave up 0 bases and V 2 bases, and 2 bases lay outside the gene matches. This CDR3 comprises 16 residues. The CDR3 sequence: CASSLRLAGDQETQYF. The CDR3 coding sequence is TGTGCCAGCAGCTTACGACTAGCGGGGGACCAAGAGACCCAGTACTTC. The variable domain in full, with the rest retrieved from reference TRBV5-4 and TRBJ2-5, is ETGVTQSPTHLIKTRGQQVTLRCSSQSGHNTVSWYQQALGQGPQFIFQYYREEENGRGNFPPRFSGLQFPNYSSELNVNALELDDSALYLCASSLRLAGDQETQYFGPGTRLLVL.

J is TRBJ2-7 and V is TRBV5-1, with 8 bases identical to TRBD1. Germline-derived CDR1 and CDR2 are SGHRS and YFSETQ. The CDR3 loop spans 15 amino acids. With V trimmed by 4 bases and J by 2 bases, 8 bases remained unmatched. The CDR3 reads CASSQLGQGAYEQYF. CDR3 DNA: TGCGCCAGCAGCCAACTCGGACAGGGAGCCTACGAGCAGTACTTC.

V and J are TRBV11-2 and TRBJ2-7; D gene uncertain. The CDR3 sequence is 13 residues long. V was pared by 2 bases and J by 6 bases, with 11 bases between. CDR1 and CDR2 (germline): SGHAT, FQNNGV. In DNA form, the CDR3 reads TGTGCCAGCAGCTTACATCGGGTAGGCGAGCAGTACTTC. This sequence encodes CASSLHRVGEQYF.

J is TRBJ1-6 and V is TRBV28; D not resolved. This CDR3 has 14 residues. V was pared by 11 bases and J by 2 bases, with 13 bases between. The germline V gene has CDR1 MDHEN and CDR2 SYDVKM. The CDR3 loop is CASSVSTYNSPLHF. CDR3 DNA: TGTGCCTCTTCGGTTAGCACCTATAATTCACCCCTCCACTTT.

The chain employs TRBV4-1 and TRBJ2-1; TRBD2 aligns across 7 bases. V dropped 1 base and J dropped 8; count of bases not matched to a gene: 14. Germline CDR1 MGHRA, CDR2 YSYEKL. CDR3 length: 17 residues. The CDR3 DNA follows: TGCGCCAGCAGCCAAGCGTCAGTGGCGGGAGTTGGGGATGAGCAGTTCTTC. Translated, it gives CASSQASVAGVGDEQFF.

The V gene is TRBV18, the J gene TRBJ1-5; D unresolved. The CDR3 length is 14 residues. The germline gives CDR1 KGHSH, CDR2 LQKENI. V was clipped by 3 bases and J by 5 bases, with 11 bases between them. For the CDR3, the DNA is TGTGCCAGCTCACCGGGTCGAGGGTATCAGCCCCAGCATTTT. Protein product: CASSPGRGYQPQHF.

The chain joins TRBV29-1 to TRBJ2-3, with D tentatively TRBD2 (5 bases). V was shortened by 3 bases and J by 1 base, with 11 bases between the two germline ends. Germline V lookup: CDR1 SQVTM, CDR2 ANQGSEA. The CDR3 length is 14 residues. CDR3 sequence: CSVDAAVGTDTQYF. The CDR3 nucleotides are TGCAGCGTTGACGCAGCGGTGGGCACAGATACGCAGTATTTT.

The chain employs TRBV18 and TRBJ2-3; 9 bases agree with TRBD1. Unmatched junction bases numbered 5, after V lost 4 bases and J lost 6 bases. Germline lookup yields CDR1 KGHSH and CDR2 LQKENI. The CDR3 loop spans 14 amino acids. CDR3 in amino acids: CASSLDRGPDTQYF. The CDR3 region has the DNA TGTGCCAGCTCACTGGACAGGGGCCCCGATACGCAGTATTTT.

The rearrangement links TRBV5-4 to TRBJ1-1; D remains unclear. The length of the CDR3 is 14 residues. V was shortened by 1 base and J by 1 base, with 8 bases between the two germline ends. CDR1 and CDR2 from the germline V gene are SGHNT and YYREEE (reference sequence). The CDR3 spells CASSLSTENTEAFF. CDR3 nucleotides: TGTGCCAGCAGCTTGTCCACAGAGAACACTGAAGCTTTCTTT.

This clone showed up just once. J is TRBJ1-2 and V is TRBV18; the match to TRBD1 covers 7 bases. This CDR3 contains 13 residues. Germline V gene sequence: CDR1 KGHSH, CDR2 LQKENI. After removal of 4 bases from V and 4 bases from J, the junction contained 3 bases not matched to a gene. CDR3 coding DNA: TGTGCCAGCTCACAACAGGGGAGCTATGGCTACACCTTC. It is translated as CASSQQGSYGYTF.

V and J are TRBV7-2 and TRBJ1-4, with D unclear. Germline V gene lookup returns CDR1 SGHTA and CDR2 FQGNSA. The CDR3 is 16 residues long. V was pared by 1 base and J by 8 bases, with 17 bases between. CDR3 residues: CASSLDSPPFEEKLFF. In DNA form, the CDR3 reads TGTGCCAGCAGCTTAGATAGCCCACCTTTTGAGGAAAAACTGTTTTTT.

A remark on this clone: A junction boundary mismatches the germline segment, possibly from a read error. The chain couples TRBV7-9 to TRBJ2-1; the D gene is possibly TRBD1 (6 bases). The CDR3 runs 13 residues. Germline V gene sequence: CDR1 SEHNR, CDR2 FQNEAQ (reference sequence). The CDR3 sequence is CSSSLGRGDEQFF. In DNA, the CDR3 is TGTTCCAGCAGCTTAGGCAGGGGAGATGAGCAGTTCTTC.

The chain employs TRBV19 and TRBJ2-3, with 7 bases that match TRBD2. The junction had 6 bases not matched to a gene; V was cut back by 2 bases and J by 7 bases. Germline loops: CDR1 LNHDA, CDR2 SQIVND (reference sequence). The CDR3 length is 14 residues. The CDR3 is CASSILGGRNTQYF. The DNA for the CDR3 is TGTGCCAGTAGTATACTCGGGGGGAGGAATACGCAGTATTTT. Full variable domain (missing parts from reference TRBV19 and TRBJ2-3): DGGITQSPKYLFRKEGQNVTLSCEQNLNHDAMYWYRQDPGQGLRLIYYSQIVNDFQKGDIAEGYSVSREKKESFPLTVTSAQKNPTAFYLCASSILGGRNTQYFGPGTRLTVL.

The CDR3 coding sequence is TGTGCCAGCAGCCCCGGCGACGGCTCGGGAAATTCACCCCTCCACTTT. It translates to CASSPGDGSGNSPLHF. The genes are TRBV9 and TRBJ1-6; D is unclear. The CDR3 extends over 16 amino acids. The V gene lost 4 bases and the J gene lost 7 bases, with 18 bases spanning the gap. Germline V CDR1 and CDR2: SGDLS, YYNGEE.

This chain joins TRBV28 and TRBJ2-1, with a possible D match to TRBD2 (5 bases). CDR1 is MDHEN and CDR2 is SYDVKM in the germline V gene. The V end was cut by 5 bases, the J end by 15 bases, with 17 bases between. The CDR3 runs to 12 residues. As DNA, the CDR3 is TGTGCCAGCAGTCCGCCGGGGTGCGAGGTGTTCTTC. Translated: CASSPPGCEVFF.

The chain couples TRBV5-3 to TRBJ2-1, with D hard to call. TRBV5-3 is placed among ORFs of uncertain function. V shed 0 bases and J shed 7 bases, with 11 bases lying between them. There are 14 residues in the CDR3. The CDR3: CARSLDIVFNEQFF. CDR3 in DNA: TGTGCCAGAAGCTTGGACATTGTTTTTAATGAGCAGTTCTTC.

This chain connects TRBV2 to TRBJ2-7, with D perhaps matching TRBD1 (5 bases). Germline CDR1 reads SNHLY; CDR2 reads FYNNEI. V was trimmed by 3 bases and J by 0 bases, leaving 9 bases between them. This CDR3 region has 14 residues. The CDR3 DNA follows: TGTGCCAGCAGTGACCGCAGGGCCTCCTACGAGCAGTACTTC. Encoded protein: CASSDRRASYEQYF.

This chain links TRBV21-1 with TRBJ1-5; TRBD1, the D gene given by the table, was not confirmed from the DNA. TRBV21-1 is an annotated pseudogene. The CDR3 has 17 residues. The CDR3, as DNA: TGTGCCAGCAGCAGTCACAAAAAATGCAAATGCAATCAGCCCCAGCATTTT. Its protein product is CASSSHKKCKCNQPQHF.

The rearrangement uses TRBV4-1 and TRBJ1-1; 7 positions agree with TRBD1. Germline V gives CDR1 MGHRA, CDR2 YSYEKL. J gave up 5 bases and V 4 bases, and 10 bases lay outside the gene matches. This CDR3 has 15 residues. The CDR3 spells CASSPYRQGRTEAFF. CDR3 DNA: TGCGCCAGCAGCCCGTATAGACAGGGAAGGACTGAAGCTTTCTTT.

The gene calls are TRBV5-4 and TRBJ1-4; D is possibly TRBD1 (6 bases). The germline CDR1 and CDR2 sequences are SGHNT and YYREEE (reference sequence). The CDR3 is 15 amino acids. The V gene lost 6 bases and the J gene lost 7 bases, with 19 bases spanning the gap. CDR3: CASTLKGQGSEKLFF. The CDR3 region has the DNA TGTGCCAGCACCCTTAAGGGTCAGGGGTCTGAAAAACTGTTTTTT.